Sequencing of this T cell receptor (beta chain) was carried out in a study of cytomegalovirus exposure and HLA in healthy donors. A note on this clone: Its antigen is as yet unknown.

PCR was performed using 60 Vbeta and 13 Jbeta primers. Clones were read by immunoSEQ multiplex PCR, and TCRdb kept only the in-frame ones, dropping some. This sample has 150,000 to 200,000 clones, with roughly 80% found just once. The germline gives CDR1 MNHEY, CDR2 SVGAGI. Between the trimmed V and J ends, which lost 8 bases and 3 bases, there was a span of 14 bases. The CDR3 length is 14 residues. Findings and caveats of the study: Cytomegalovirus status was reportedly diagnosed by the classifier with high specificity and sensitivity. Later findings reportedly placed an Asian-associated ancestry cluster below the roughly 660-donor mean for N-insertions.

Sample: PBMCs. The clonotype was recovered from a woman in her thirties in good health and CMV-seropositive. The chain is built from TRBV6-5 and TRBJ1-5; D is undetermined. As DNA, the CDR3 is TGTGCCAGCGGGAGGGCCAGTCTCAATCAGCCCCAGCATTTT. It is translated as CASGRASLNQPQHF.